The 3 T cell receptor beta chains given below trace back to one sample, sequenced in a study of blood T cell repertoires in COVID-19. Sequenced by immunoSEQ multiplex PCR; TCRdb stores in-frame clones only, minus some. The data hold 250,000 to 300,000 clones, with around 90% observed a single time. Sequenced input: PBMCs or T cells enriched from blood (not recorded which). The receptors originated from a woman in her forties with acute COVID-19.

The chain carries TRBV7-9 and TRBJ2-1; 14 bases are a match to TRBD2. This CDR3 is 18 amino acids long. Germline assignment: CDR1 SEHNR and CDR2 FQNEAQ (reference sequence). Trimming took 5 bases from V and 6 from J; bases not matched to a gene: 12. The CDR3 sequence is CASSPNRLAGGPSNEQFF. CDR3 coding DNA: TGTGCCAGCAGCCCCAATAGACTAGCGGGGGGGCCGTCCAATGAGCAGTTCTTC.

V is TRBV2 and J is TRBJ1-3; possibly TRBD1 for D (6 bases). Germline V gene data show CDR1 as SNHLY and CDR2 as FYNNEI. The CDR3 covers 15 residues. V lost 5 bases and J 0 bases, leaving 11 bases between the germline ends. The CDR3 is CASSPGVLSGNTIYF. CDR3 DNA: TGTGCCAGCAGTCCAGGGGTCCTCTCTGGAAACACCATATATTTT.

The chain has TRBV27 and TRBJ1-2, with TRBD1 identical over 7 bases. The CDR3 loop spans 13 amino acids. Germline CDR1 MNHEY, CDR2 SMNVEV (reference sequence). The J segment lost 6 bases and the V segment lost 2 bases, leaving 3 bases of the junction unmatched. The CDR3 loop reads CASSLGRGDGYTF. The CDR3 nucleotides read TGTGCCAGCAGTTTAGGCAGGGGGGATGGCTACACCTTC.